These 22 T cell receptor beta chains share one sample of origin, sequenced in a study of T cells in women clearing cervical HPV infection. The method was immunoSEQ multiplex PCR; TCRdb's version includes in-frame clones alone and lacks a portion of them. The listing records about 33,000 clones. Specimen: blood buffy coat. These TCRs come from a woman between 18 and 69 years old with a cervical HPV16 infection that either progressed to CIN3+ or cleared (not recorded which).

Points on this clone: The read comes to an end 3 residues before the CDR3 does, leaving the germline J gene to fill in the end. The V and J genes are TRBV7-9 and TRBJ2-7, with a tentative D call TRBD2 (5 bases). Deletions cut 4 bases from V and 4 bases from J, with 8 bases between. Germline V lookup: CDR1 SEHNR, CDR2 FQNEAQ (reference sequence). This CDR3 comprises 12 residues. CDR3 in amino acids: CASSSDYYEQYF. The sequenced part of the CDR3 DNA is TGTGCCAGCAGCTCCGACTATTACGAG.

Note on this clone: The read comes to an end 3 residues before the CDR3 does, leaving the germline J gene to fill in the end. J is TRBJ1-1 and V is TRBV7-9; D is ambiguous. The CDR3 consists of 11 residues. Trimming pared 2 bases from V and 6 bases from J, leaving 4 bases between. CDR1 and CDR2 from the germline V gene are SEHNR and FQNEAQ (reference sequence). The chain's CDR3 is CASSLLAEAFF. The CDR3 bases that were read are TGTGCCAGCAGCTTACTCGCTGAA.

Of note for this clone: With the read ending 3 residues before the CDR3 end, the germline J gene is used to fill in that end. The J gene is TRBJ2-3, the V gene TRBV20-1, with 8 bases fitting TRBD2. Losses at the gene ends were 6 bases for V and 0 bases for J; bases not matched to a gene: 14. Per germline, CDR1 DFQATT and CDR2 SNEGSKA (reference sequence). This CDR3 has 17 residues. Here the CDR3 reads CSAPYPGLAESTDTQYF. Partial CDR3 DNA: TGCAGTGCCCCTTACCCCGGACTAGCAGAGAGCACAGATACG.

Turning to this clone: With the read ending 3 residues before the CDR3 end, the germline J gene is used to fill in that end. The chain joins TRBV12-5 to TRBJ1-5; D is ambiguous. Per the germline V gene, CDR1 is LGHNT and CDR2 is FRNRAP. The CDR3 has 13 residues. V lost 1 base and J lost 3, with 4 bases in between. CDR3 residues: CASGLEANQPQHF. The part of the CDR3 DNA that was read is TGTGCTAGTGGTTTGGAGGCCAATCAGCCC.

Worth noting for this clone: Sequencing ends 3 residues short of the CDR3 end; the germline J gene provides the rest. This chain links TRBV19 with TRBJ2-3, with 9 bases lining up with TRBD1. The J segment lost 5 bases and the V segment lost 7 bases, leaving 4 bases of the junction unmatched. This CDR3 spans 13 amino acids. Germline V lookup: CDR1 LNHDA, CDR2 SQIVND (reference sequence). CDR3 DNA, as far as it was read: TGTGCCAGTAATGGACAGGGGCAAGATACG. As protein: CASNGQGQDT. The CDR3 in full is CASNGQGQDTQYF. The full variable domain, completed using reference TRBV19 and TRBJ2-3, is DGGITQSPKYLFRKEGQNVTLSCEQNLNHDAMYWYRQDPGQGLRLIYYSQIVNDFQKGDIAEGYSVSREKKESFPLTVTSAQKNPTAFYLCASNGQGQDTQYFGPGTRLTVL.

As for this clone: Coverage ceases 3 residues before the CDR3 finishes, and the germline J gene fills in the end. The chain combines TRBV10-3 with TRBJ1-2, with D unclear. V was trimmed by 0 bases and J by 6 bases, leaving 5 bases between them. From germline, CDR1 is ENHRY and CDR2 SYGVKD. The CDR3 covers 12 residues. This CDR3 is CAISESRDGYTF. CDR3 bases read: TGTGCCATCAGTGAGTCTAGGGATGGC.

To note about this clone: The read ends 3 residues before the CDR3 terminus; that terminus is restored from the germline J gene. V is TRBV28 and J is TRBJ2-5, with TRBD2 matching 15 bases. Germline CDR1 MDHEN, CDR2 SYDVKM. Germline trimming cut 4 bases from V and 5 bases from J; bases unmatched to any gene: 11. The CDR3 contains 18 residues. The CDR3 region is CASSSRTSGRALVETQYF. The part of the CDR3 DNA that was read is TGTGCCAGCAGTTCGCGGACTAGCGGGAGGGCCTTGGTTGAGACC.

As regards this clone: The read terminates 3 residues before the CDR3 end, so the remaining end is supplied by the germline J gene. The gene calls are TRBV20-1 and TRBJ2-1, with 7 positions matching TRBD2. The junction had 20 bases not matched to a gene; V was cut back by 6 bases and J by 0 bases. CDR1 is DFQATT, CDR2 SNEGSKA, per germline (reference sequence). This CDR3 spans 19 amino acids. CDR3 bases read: TGCAGTGCGCCCCTCAGGTGGCGGGAGACCCTTAGCTCCTACAATGAG. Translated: CSAPLRWRETLSSYNE. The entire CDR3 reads CSAPLRWRETLSSYNEQFF.

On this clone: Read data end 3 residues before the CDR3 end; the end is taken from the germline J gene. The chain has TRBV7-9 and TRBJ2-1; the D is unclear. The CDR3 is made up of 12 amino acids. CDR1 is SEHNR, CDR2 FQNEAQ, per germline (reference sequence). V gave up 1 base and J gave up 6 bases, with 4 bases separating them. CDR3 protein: CASSLVGNEQFF. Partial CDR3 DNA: TGTGCCAGCAGCTTAGTCGGCAATGAG.

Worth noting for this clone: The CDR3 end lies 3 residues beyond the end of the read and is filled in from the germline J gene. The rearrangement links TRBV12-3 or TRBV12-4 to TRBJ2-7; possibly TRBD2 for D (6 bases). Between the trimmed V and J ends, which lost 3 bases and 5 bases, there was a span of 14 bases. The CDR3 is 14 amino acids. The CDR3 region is CASSLRSTGDEQYF. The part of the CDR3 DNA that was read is TGTGCCAGCAGTTTGAGGTCCACGGGGGACGAG.

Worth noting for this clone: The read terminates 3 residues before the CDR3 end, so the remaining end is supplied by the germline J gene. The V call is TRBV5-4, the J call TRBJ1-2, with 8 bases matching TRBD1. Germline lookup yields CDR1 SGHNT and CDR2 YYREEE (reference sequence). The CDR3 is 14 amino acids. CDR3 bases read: TGTGCCAGCAGCGTCCCTTCAGGGGGCAGAGGC. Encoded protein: CASSVPSGGRG. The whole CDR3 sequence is CASSVPSGGRGYTF. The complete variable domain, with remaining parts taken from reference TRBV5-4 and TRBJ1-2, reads ETGVTQSPTHLIKTRGQQVTLRCSSQSGHNTVSWYQQALGQGPQFIFQYYREEENGRGNFPPRFSGLQFPNYSSELNVNALELDDSALYLCASSVPSGGRGYTFGSGTRLTVV.

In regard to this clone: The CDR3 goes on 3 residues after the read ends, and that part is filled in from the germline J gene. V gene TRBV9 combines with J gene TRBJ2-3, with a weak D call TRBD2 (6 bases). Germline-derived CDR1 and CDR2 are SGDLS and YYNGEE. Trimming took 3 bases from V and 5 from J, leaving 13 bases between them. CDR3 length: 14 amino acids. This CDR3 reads CASSGPAGRDTQYF. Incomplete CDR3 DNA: TGTGCCAGCAGCGGCCCGGCGGGGAGAGATACG.

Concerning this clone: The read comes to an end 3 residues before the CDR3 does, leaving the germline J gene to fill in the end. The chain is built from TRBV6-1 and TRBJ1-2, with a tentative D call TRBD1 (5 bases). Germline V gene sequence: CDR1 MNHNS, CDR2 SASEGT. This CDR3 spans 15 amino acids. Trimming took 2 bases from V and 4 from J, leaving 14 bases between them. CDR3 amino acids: CASSESEGPGYGYTF. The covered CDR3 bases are TGTGCCAGCAGTGAATCGGAGGGGCCCGGCTATGGC.

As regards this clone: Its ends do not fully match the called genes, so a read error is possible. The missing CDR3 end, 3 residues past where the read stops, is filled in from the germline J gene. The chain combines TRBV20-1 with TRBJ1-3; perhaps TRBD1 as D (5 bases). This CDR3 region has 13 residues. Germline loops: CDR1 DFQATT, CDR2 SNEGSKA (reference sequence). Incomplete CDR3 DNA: TGCAGTGCTAGAGATTTGCAGGGAAACGCC. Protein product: CSARDLQGNA. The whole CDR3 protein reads CSARDLQGNAIYF.

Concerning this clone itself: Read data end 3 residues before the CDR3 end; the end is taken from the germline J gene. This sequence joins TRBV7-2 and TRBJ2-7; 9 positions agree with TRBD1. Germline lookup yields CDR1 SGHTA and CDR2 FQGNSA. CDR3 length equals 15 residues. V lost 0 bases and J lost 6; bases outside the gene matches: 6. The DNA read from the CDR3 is TGTGCCAGCAGCTTAGCACAGGGGGCCGTCTCCGAG. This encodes CASSLAQGAVSE. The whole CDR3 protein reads CASSLAQGAVSEQYF.

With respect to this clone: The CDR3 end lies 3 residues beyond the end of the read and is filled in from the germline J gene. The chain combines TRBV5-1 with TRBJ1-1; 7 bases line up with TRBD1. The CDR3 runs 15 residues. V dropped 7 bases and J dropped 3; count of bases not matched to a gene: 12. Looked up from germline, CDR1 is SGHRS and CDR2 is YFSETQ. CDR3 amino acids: CASQGGFGHDTEAFF. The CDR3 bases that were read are TGCGCCAGCCAGGGGGGATTTGGGCACGACACTGAA.

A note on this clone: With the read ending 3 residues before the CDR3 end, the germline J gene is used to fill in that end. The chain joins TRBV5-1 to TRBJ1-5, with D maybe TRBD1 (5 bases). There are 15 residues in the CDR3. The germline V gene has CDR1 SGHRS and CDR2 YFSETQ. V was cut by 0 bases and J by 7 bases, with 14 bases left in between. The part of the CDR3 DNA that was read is TGCGCCAGCAGCTTGGATCCGGGGGGTGGGCAGCCC. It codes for CASSLDPGGGQP. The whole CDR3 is CASSLDPGGGQPQHF.

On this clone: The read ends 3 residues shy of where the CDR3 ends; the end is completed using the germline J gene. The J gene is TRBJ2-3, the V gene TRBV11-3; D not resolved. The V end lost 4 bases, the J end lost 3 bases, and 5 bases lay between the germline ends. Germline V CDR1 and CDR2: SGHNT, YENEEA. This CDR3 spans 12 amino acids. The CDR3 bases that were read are TGTGCCAGCAGCTCCACAACAGATACG. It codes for CASSSTTDT. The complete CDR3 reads CASSSTTDTQYF.

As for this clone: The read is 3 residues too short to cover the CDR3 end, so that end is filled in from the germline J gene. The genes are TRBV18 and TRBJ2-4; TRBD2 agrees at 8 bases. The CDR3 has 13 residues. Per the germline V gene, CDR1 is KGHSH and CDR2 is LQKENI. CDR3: CASSLREGPGQYF. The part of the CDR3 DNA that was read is TGTGCCAGCTCACTACGGGAGGGGCCTGGT.

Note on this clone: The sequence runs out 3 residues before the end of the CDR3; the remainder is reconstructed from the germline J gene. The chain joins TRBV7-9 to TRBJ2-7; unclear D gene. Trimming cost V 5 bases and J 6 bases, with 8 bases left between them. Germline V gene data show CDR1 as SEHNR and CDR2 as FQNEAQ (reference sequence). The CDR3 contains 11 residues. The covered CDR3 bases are TGTGCCAGCAGCACCGCCGGCGAG. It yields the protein CASSTAGE. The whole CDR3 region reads CASSTAGEQYF.

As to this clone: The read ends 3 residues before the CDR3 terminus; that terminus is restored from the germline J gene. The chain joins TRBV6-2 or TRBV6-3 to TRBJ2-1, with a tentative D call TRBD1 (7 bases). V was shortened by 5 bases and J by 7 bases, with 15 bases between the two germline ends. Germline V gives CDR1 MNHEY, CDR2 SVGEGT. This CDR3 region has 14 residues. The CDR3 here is CASSTHQGGNEQFF. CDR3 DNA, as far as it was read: TGTGCCAGCAGTACCCATCAGGGGGGTAATGAG.

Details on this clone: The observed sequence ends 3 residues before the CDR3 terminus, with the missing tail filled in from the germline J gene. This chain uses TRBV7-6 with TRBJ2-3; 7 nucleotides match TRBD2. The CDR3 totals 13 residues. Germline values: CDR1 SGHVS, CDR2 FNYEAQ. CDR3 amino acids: CASSLVGGETQYF. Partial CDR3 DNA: TGTGCCAGCAGCTTAGTGGGGGGGGAGACG.